These T cell receptor beta chains were read from a single sample in a study of T cells after yellow fever vaccination. TCRdb recomputed calls from the 5' RACE reads with MiXCR, one row per CDR3 protein. This sample has 110,000 to 150,000 distinct CDR3 sequences, with less than 8.5% found just once. The starting material was CD4+ T cells sorted from PBMCs, obtained 10 days after the yellow fever booster vaccination. These receptors all stem from a man younger than 40 who received the YFV17D yellow fever vaccine. CDR3s include the opening cysteine and the closing phenylalanine or tryptophan. D genes are given only for firm matches. The listing skips clone size in some rows; elsewhere it reads once, few, many or a size class.

size | J | V | D | DNA | CDR3
. | TRBJ2-5 | TRBV7-3 | . | TGTGCCAGCAGCCCAGTTATGGGAGGCGAGACCCAGTACTTC | CASSPVMGGETQYF
many | TRBJ2-3 | TRBV9 | . | TGTGCCAGCAGCGTAGCTATTGTTGATACGCAGTATTTT | CASSVAIVDTQYF
many | TRBJ2-1 | TRBV6-5 | . | TGTGCCAGCAGTTACGTCGCCGGCGCAGGGACAAACAATGAGCAGTTCTTC | CASSYVAGAGTNNEQFF
many | TRBJ1-2 | TRBV5-6 | . | TGTGCCAGCAACCACATAAACGGACAGTCTGGCTACACCTTC | CASNHINGQSGYTF
many | TRBJ2-7 | TRBV19 | TRBD1 | TGTGCCAGTAGGCCGGGACAGGGGTCCTACGAGCAGTACTTC | CASRPGQGSYEQYF
few | TRBJ1-5 | TRBV19 | TRBD1 | TGTGCCAGTAAATTTGCGGACAGGGGCGGCAATCAGCCCCAGCATTTT | CASKFADRGGNQPQHF
few | TRBJ2-1 | TRBV6-5 | . | TGTGCCAGCAGTTACCTCGGAAGCTACAATGAGCAGTTCTTC | CASSYLGSYNEQFF
many | TRBJ2-2 | TRBV20-1 | TRBD2 | TGCAGTGCTGGACTAGCGGGAAGCACCGGGGAGCTGTTTTTT | CSAGLAGSTGELFF
many | TRBJ2-1 | TRBV6-1 | TRBD2 | TGTGCCAGCAGTCCTACTAGCGGGATTATCGATGAGCAGTTCTTC | CASSPTSGIIDEQFF
few | TRBJ2-1 | TRBV6-1 | . | TGTGCCAGCAGGCCGGGCAGTGACTCCTACAATGAGCAGTTCTTC | CASRPGSDSYNEQFF
many | TRBJ2-1 | TRBV28 | . | TGTGCCAGCAGTTCCCGACTATCCAGCTCCTACAATGAGCAGTTCTTC | CASSSRLSSSYNEQFF
many | TRBJ2-1 | TRBV7-3 | TRBD1 | TGTGCCAGCAGCTTAAGGGGACAGGGGCGCCACAATGAGCAGTTCTTC | CASSLRGQGRHNEQFF
. | TRBJ2-1 | TRBV10-3 | . | TGTGCCATCAGTGGACAGTCGAATGAGCAGTTCTTC | CAISGQSNEQFF
many | TRBJ2-2 | TRBV9 | . | TGTGCCAGCAGCCCCACGGGCCCTACCGGGGAGCTGTTTTTT | CASSPTGPTGELFF
many | TRBJ2-1 | TRBV10-3 | . | TGTGCCATCTCGTTGGACTCTACCTACAATGAGCAGTTCTTC | CAISLDSTYNEQFF
many | TRBJ2-7 | TRBV6-5 | TRBD1 | TGTGCCAGCAGATTAGCGACAGGGGGTATCTCCTACGAGCAGTACTTC | CASRLATGGISYEQYF
many | TRBJ1-4 | TRBV5-1 | . | TGCGCCAGCAGCTTGGTCGGGGAGGTCGATGAAAAACTGTTTTTT | CASSLVGEVDEKLFF
many | TRBJ2-1 | TRBV7-2 | TRBD2 | TGTGCCAGCAGCTGGCGGGAGCGGGAGGGCCGAAGAAATGAGCAGTTCTTC | CASSWREREGRRNEQFF
many | TRBJ2-7 | TRBV7-9 | . | TGTGCCAGCAGCTCCGGACTGCCCGAGCAGTACTTC | CASSSGLPEQYF
many | TRBJ2-7 | TRBV7-2 | . | TGTGCCAGCAGCCAGACTAACCGATTGTCCTACGAGCAGTACTTC | CASSQTNRLSYEQYF
few | TRBJ2-7 | TRBV18 | . | TGTGCCAGCTCACCCCGCATTAAGGGGGGAATCGGGCAGTACTTC | CASSPRIKGGIGQYF
many | TRBJ2-3 | TRBV3-1 | TRBD1 | TGTGCCAGCAGCCGCGGACCGGGACAGGGGTTAGATACGCAGTATTTT | CASSRGPGQGLDTQYF
. | TRBJ1-3 | TRBV20-1 | . | TGCAGTGCTAGAGATACCGGGCACGGAAACACCATATATTTT | CSARDTGHGNTIYF
many | TRBJ1-2 | TRBV7-9 | TRBD1 | TGTGCCAGCAGCCTTCCCCTCAGGGGGGCCTATGGCTACACCTTC | CASSLPLRGAYGYTF
many | TRBJ2-1 | TRBV5-1 | . | TGCGCCAGCAGCTTGGTCGGGAGATGGGACAATGAGCAGTTCTTC | CASSLVGRWDNEQFF
many | TRBJ1-5 | TRBV4-2 | . | TGTGCCAGCAGCCAAGTAGTACGAAGCAATCAGCCCCAGCATTTT | CASSQVVRSNQPQHF
many | TRBJ2-5 | TRBV20-1 | . | TGCAGTGCTACACCCCCCCAGGGAGACGGAGAGACCCAGTACTTC | CSATPPQGDGETQYF
many | TRBJ2-5 | TRBV6-5 | . | TGTGCCAGCAGCACCCGGCGACAAGAGACCCAGTACTTC | CASSTRRQETQYF
many | TRBJ1-1 | TRBV21-1 | . | TGTGCCAGCAGCAACAGAATAGACTACCGGGACAGGGGAACTGAAGCTTTCTTT | CASSNRIDYRDRGTEAFF